The present T cell receptor (beta chain) was sequenced within a study of early T cells in non-severe SARS-CoV-2 infection. For the study at large: The authors sequenced bulk RNA from unsorted whole blood, leaving chains unpaired.

V was pared by 3 bases and J by 2 bases, with 17 bases between. This CDR3 is built from 17 residues. In the case of this clonotype: The antigen is unknown.

Broader study findings: There was a bias toward anti-spike CD8 responses in VDJdb matching, which missed private and CD4 specificities.

Attached unique molecular identifiers marked individual cDNA molecules. TCRdb re-called the 5' RACE reads with MiXCR, one entry per CDR3 protein. The sample holds 60,000 to 70,000 distinct CDR3 sequences, 4.5% to 7.5% seen once. This sample comprised whole blood, obtained at baseline. V usage is TRBV12-3 or TRBV12-4 and J usage is TRBJ1-3; D is ambiguous. The receptor was isolated from an adult who was a healthcare worker with PCR-confirmed SARS-CoV-2 infection or an uninfected control (not recorded which). The CDR3, as DNA: TGTGCCAGCAGTTTGGGCCGAAGAGTTTATGCTGGAAACACCATATATTTT. Protein sequence: CASSLGRRVYAGNTIYF.